The 19 T cell receptor beta chains below were found in one sample sequenced in a study of neurological immune-mediated disorders. Each CDR3 protein gets one entry after TCRdb re-called the 5' RACE reads with MiXCR. The sample shows around 25,000 distinct CDR3 sequences, around 2.5% of them seen only once. Sequenced: PBMCs. Receptor source: a woman aged 45-65 years with multiple sclerosis.

This clonotype was seen repeatedly, ten times or more. V gene TRBV18 combines with J gene TRBJ2-7, with D hard to call. CDR1 is KGHSH and CDR2 is LQKENI in the germline V gene. The CDR3 spans 15 residues. V was shortened by 3 bases and J by 1 base, with 13 bases between the two germline ends. This CDR3 reads CASSPTVGLSYEQYF. In nucleotides, the CDR3 is TGTGCCAGCTCACCTACAGTCGGGCTATCCTACGAGCAGTACTTC.

This clonotype was detected ten times or more. The chain carries TRBV27 and TRBJ1-5; D is perhaps TRBD1 (6 bases). The V end lost 4 bases, the J end lost 6 bases, and 10 bases lay between the germline ends. Germline CDR1 MNHEY, CDR2 SMNVEV (reference sequence). This CDR3 is built from 13 residues. CDR3 sequence (DNA): TGTGCCAGCAGTTACAGGGTGCGTCAGCCCCAGCATTTT. It translates to CASSYRVRQPQHF.

This clonotype was seen many times. The rearrangement uses TRBV5-1 and TRBJ2-7; D is perhaps TRBD2 (5 bases). Trimming left V 2 bases short and J 5 bases short, with 17 bases between. CDR1 is SGHRS and CDR2 is YFSETQ in the germline V gene. The CDR3 runs 15 residues. The CDR3 sequence is CASSFGLASPDEQYF. In DNA form, the CDR3 reads TGCGCCAGCAGCTTTGGCCTAGCCTCCCCAGACGAGCAGTACTTC.

This clonotype was counted many times. The V gene is TRBV18, the J gene TRBJ2-3; no clear D gene. The CDR3 contains 11 residues. CDR1 and CDR2 from the germline V gene are KGHSH and LQKENI. Trimming stripped 2 bases from V and 6 bases from J, with 3 bases between. The CDR3 here is CASSPSDTQYF. In nucleotides, the CDR3 is TGTGCCAGCTCACCATCTGATACGCAGTATTTT.

This clonotype was picked up a small number of times. This sequence joins TRBV18 and TRBJ1-2; D might be TRBD1 (5 bases). CDR1 and CDR2 (germline): KGHSH, LQKENI. The CDR3 totals 13 residues. The V and J ends lost 3 bases and 2 bases respectively, with 7 bases between them. This CDR3 is CASSPGRNYGYTF. The CDR3 DNA reads as TGTGCCAGCTCACCGGGACGAAACTATGGCTACACCTTC. Full variable domain (missing parts from reference TRBV18 and TRBJ1-2): NAGVMQNPRHLVRRRGQEARLRCSPMKGHSHVYWYRQLPEEGLKFMVYLQKENIIDESGMPKERFSAEFPKEGPSILRIQQVVRGDSAAYFCASSPGRNYGYTFGSGTRLTVV.

At least ten counts were recorded for this clonotype. This sequence joins TRBV20-1 and TRBJ2-7; D gene uncertain. This CDR3 comprises 17 residues. V was cut by 1 base and J by 4 bases, with 23 bases left in between. CDR1 and CDR2 from the germline V gene are DFQATT and SNEGSKA (reference sequence). The CDR3 sequence: CSARVPGGPFGVYEQYF. DNA of the CDR3: TGCAGTGCTAGAGTACCGGGCGGTCCTTTTGGGGTATACGAGCAGTACTTC.

This clonotype has ten or more counts. The gene calls are TRBV5-1 and TRBJ1-4; 7 bases match TRBD1. The V gene's germline CDR1 is SGHRS and CDR2 YFSETQ. The CDR3 sequence is 15 residues long. Trimming removed 0 bases from V and 5 bases from J; junction bases left unmatched: 4. CDR3 DNA: TGCGCCAGCAGCTTGGGCAGGGGACAGAATGAAAAACTGTTTTTT. This sequence encodes CASSLGRGQNEKLFF.

This clonotype occurred many times. The chain couples TRBV5-5 to TRBJ2-6, with 7 bases identical to TRBD1. The CDR3 has 17 amino acids. V lost 4 bases, J lost 3 bases, and 10 bases stayed unmatched. The germline V gene encodes CDR1 SGHKS and CDR2 YYEKEE (reference sequence). CDR3 loop: CASSRGDSGVGANVLTF. CDR3 bases: TGTGCCAGCAGCCGAGGGGACAGTGGAGTTGGGGCCAACGTCCTGACTTTC.

J is TRBJ2-2 and V is TRBV11-3; D ambiguous. V gave up 5 bases and J gave up 9 bases, with 10 bases separating them. Germline V gene sequence: CDR1 SGHNT, CDR2 YENEEA. The CDR3 length is 12 residues. CDR3 in DNA: TGTGCCAGCAGCCCCGGCAGTCGGGAGCTGTTTTTT. Protein product: CASSPGSRELFF.

This chain links TRBV10-3 with TRBJ1-2; 10 bases align to TRBD1. The CDR3 totals 12 residues. Germline V gene data show CDR1 as ENHRY and CDR2 as SYGVKD. Trimming at V came to 8 bases and at J to 6 bases, leaving 3 bases not matched to a gene. The CDR3 nucleotides are TGTGCCATCCTCGGGACAGGGGATGGCTACACCTTC. It translates to CAILGTGDGYTF.

This clonotype was seen repeatedly, ten times or more. V gene TRBV7-2 combines with J gene TRBJ1-2; tentative D call: TRBD1 (6 bases). V was pared by 2 bases and J by 7 bases, with 14 bases between. The CDR3 sequence is 14 residues long. Germline V gene data show CDR1 as SGHTA and CDR2 as FQGNSA. CDR3 nucleotide sequence: TGTGCCAGCAGCTTAAGGGGGAGGGCTAGTGGCTACACCTTC. It codes for CASSLRGRASGYTF.

This clonotype occurred many times. V and J are TRBV25-1 and TRBJ2-7; 12 nucleotides line up with TRBD1. The V gene's germline CDR1 is MGHDK and CDR2 SYGVNS. The CDR3 runs 13 residues. V lost 10 bases to trimming and J lost 7 bases; unmatched junction nucleotides: 8. CDR3 sequence (DNA): TGTGCCATCTCGGGACAGGGGGCAGGTGAGCAGTACTTC. Translated, it gives CAISGQGAGEQYF.

This clonotype came up many times. The chain combines TRBV20-1 with TRBJ1-5; TRBD1 matches 9 bases. CDR1 DFQATT and CDR2 SNEGSKA come from the germline V gene (reference sequence). V shed 5 bases and J 9 bases; nucleotides not matched to a gene: 5. The CDR3 has 12 amino acids. Here the CDR3 reads CSAAGTGRPQHF. In DNA, the CDR3 is TGCAGTGCTGCCGGGACAGGGCGGCCCCAGCATTTT.

This clonotype came up many times. The CDR3 reads CSATGGSYNEQFF. Written as DNA, the CDR3 is TGCAGTGCTACAGGAGGATCATACAATGAGCAGTTCTTC. The chain uses TRBV20-1 and TRBJ2-1; D is possibly TRBD2 (5 bases). In germline, CDR1 is DFQATT, CDR2 SNEGSKA (reference sequence). Trimming stripped 4 bases from V and 4 bases from J, with 11 bases between. This CDR3 comprises 13 residues.

This clonotype was seen at least ten times. The CDR3 region is CATSKSVHSYEQYF. The CDR3 DNA follows: TGTGCCACCAGCAAGTCGGTGCACTCCTACGAGCAGTACTTC. The gene calls are TRBV15 and TRBJ2-7, with no clear D. V lost 4 bases and J 0 bases, leaving 10 bases between the germline ends. The CDR3 covers 14 residues. CDR1 and CDR2 from the germline V gene are LNHNV and YYDKDF (reference sequence).

The rearrangement links TRBV20-1 to TRBJ2-3; D call uncertain. CDR1 and CDR2 (germline): DFQATT, SNEGSKA (reference sequence). The CDR3 is made up of 13 amino acids. Trimming took off 3 bases at V and 4 bases at J, with 11 bases between the two ends. The chain's CDR3 is CSASPVGPDTQYF. The CDR3 nucleotides are TGCAGTGCTAGTCCCGTTGGCCCAGATACGCAGTATTTT.

This clonotype was counted at least ten times. The junction departs from the called germline gene at one end, perhaps through a read error. J is TRBJ1-6 and V is TRBV5-1; tentative D call: TRBD1 (6 bases). This CDR3 is built from 14 residues. Germline lookup yields CDR1 SGHRS and CDR2 YFSETQ. CDR3: CASSLAQGNSPLNF. The CDR3 nucleotides read TGCGCCAGCAGCTTGGCCCAGGGGAATTCACCCCTCAACTTT. Full variable domain (outside the CDR3, taken from reference TRBV5-1 and TRBJ1-6): KAGVTQTPRYLIKTRGQQVTLSCSPISGHRSVSWYQQTPGQGLQFLFEYFSETQRNKGNFPGRFSGRQFSNSRSEMNVSTLELGDSALYLCASSLAQGNSPLNFGNGTRLTVT.

There are a few counts of this clonotype. The rearrangement links TRBV20-1 to TRBJ2-7, with TRBD2 matching 9 bases. Germline values: CDR1 DFQATT, CDR2 SNEGSKA (reference sequence). The CDR3 contains 15 residues. The J segment lost 4 bases and the V segment lost 7 bases, leaving 14 bases of the junction unmatched. CDR3 region: CSGLDAGGPGYEQYF. CDR3 DNA: TGCAGTGGGCTGGATGCGGGAGGGCCGGGGTACGAGCAGTACTTC.

This clonotype is labeled as medium-sized. V is TRBV5-1 and J is TRBJ1-1, with 11 bases aligning to TRBD1. CDR3 length: 17 residues. CDR1 is SGHRS and CDR2 is YFSETQ in the germline V gene. V gave up 2 bases and J gave up 4 bases; unmatched junction bases: 10. In nucleotides, the CDR3 is TGCGCCAGCAGCTTAAATATGGCCGGGACAGGGGGCACTGAAGCTTTCTTT. It specifies CASSLNMAGTGGTEAFF.